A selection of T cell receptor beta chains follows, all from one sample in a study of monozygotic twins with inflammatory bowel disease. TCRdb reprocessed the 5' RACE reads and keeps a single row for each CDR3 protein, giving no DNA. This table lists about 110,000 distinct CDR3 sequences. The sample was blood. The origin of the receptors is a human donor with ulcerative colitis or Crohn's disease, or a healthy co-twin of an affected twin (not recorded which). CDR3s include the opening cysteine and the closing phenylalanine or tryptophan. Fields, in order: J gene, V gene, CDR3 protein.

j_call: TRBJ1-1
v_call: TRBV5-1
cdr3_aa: CASRLTGGRDVAFF

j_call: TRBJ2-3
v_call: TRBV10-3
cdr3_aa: CAITGELRDSNTDTQYF

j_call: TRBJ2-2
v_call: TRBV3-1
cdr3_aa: CASSQGRGTGELFF

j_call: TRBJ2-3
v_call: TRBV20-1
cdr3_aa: CSTASSTDTQYF

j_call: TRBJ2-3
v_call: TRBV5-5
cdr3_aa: CASSLAPGTDTQYF

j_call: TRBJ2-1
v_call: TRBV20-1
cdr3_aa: CSALTPQGGNEQFF

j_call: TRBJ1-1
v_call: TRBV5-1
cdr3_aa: CASSLGGRDRGRGDPEAFF

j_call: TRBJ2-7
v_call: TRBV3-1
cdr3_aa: CASSQGEIYEQYF

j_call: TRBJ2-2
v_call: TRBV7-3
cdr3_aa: CASTSYGGVGELFF

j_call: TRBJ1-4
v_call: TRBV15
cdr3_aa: CATSRGGGEKLFF

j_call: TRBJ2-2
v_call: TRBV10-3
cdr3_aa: CAIRFSSGSNTGELFF

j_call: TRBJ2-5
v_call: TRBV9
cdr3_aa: CASSVQPTGNEGETQYF

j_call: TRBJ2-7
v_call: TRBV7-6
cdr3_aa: CASSLGVAGGNYEQYF

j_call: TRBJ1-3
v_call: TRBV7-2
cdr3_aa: CASSLDRVDTIYF

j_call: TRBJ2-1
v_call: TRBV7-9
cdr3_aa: CASSLAFGTGWPAEQFF

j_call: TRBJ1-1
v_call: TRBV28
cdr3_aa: CASTIMGAVGHTEAFF

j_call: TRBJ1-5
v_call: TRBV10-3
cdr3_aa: CAISESKDRGNQPQHF

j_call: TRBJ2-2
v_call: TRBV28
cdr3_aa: CASSSPLAGGPGTGELFF

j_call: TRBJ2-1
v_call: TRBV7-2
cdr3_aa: CASSLAREREYNEQFF

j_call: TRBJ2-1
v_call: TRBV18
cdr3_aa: CASSYRNEQFF

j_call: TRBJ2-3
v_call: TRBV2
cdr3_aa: CASNGGGRTDTQYF

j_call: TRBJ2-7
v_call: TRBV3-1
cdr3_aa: CASSQDQRGEQYF

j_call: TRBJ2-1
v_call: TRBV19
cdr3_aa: CASSQPGLASNEQFF

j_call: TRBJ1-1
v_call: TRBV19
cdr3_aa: CASSTRTGNTEAFF

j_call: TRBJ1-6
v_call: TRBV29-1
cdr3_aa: CSAKQDANSPLHF

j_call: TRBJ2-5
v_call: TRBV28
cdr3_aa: CASSFPTSLFSGEPRETQYF

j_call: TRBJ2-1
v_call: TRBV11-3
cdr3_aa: CASSLDNPDEQFF

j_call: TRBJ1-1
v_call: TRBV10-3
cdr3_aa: CAISTSPGGRRTEAFF

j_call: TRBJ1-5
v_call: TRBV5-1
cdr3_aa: CASITTVFGNQPQHF

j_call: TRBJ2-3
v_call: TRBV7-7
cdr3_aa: CASSFTNTDTQYF

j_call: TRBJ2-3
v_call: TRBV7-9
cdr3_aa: CASSLGGAGRSDTQYF

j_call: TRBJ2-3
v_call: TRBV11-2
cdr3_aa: CASSPGDGQGFADTQYF

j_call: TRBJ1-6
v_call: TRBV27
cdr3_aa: CASSSQGAPLHF

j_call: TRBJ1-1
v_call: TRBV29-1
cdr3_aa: CSVDHPGALDTEAFF

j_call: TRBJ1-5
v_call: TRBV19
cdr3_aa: CASSIRGNQPQHF

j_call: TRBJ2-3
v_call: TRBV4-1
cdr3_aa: CASSQGSQGARDTQYF

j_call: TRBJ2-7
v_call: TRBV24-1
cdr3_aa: CATGNSYEQYF

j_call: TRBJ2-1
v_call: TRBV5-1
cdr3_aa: CASTSQPGLAGKVEQFF

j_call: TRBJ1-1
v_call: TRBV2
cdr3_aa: CASRDRANTEAFF

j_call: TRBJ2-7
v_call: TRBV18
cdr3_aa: CASSPESHLVYEQYF

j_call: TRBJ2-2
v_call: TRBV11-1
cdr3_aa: CASSSNTLGEHRANTGELFF

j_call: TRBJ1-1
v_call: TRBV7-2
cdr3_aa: CASSLDLGTEAFF

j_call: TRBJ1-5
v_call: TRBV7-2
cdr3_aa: CASNFDGDSNQPQHF